The 23 T cell receptor beta chains in this list originate from one sample, sequenced in a study of glioma-infiltrating T cells after dendritic cell vaccination. Time point: after dendritic cell vaccination, including at tumor progression/relapse. The protocol was immunoSEQ multiplex PCR, while the TCRdb copy is restricted to in-frame clones and leaves out a portion. The sample includes 85,000 to 100,000 clones, roughly four fifths of them seen just once. The sample here was blood, taken after dendritic cell vaccination. The receptors were sampled from a human donor with glioblastoma.

This clone was counted between two and nine times. This chain links TRBV7-9 with TRBJ1-3, with D unresolved. The CDR3 spans 17 residues. V was cut by 5 bases and J by 0 bases, with 17 bases left in between. Germline V gene data show CDR1 as SEHNR and CDR2 as FQNEAQ (reference sequence). The DNA of the CDR3 is TGTGCCAGCAGCCAACCTCCTGGGGAGAGCTCTGGAAACACCATATATTTT. This encodes CASSQPPGESSGNTIYF.

This clone was counted a few times. In nucleotides, the CDR3 is TGCAGCGTGCGGCGGGGGGCGGAGGACATTCAGTACTTC. Protein product: CSVRRGAEDIQYF. The J gene is TRBJ2-4, the V gene TRBV29-1; TRBD2 matches 8 bases. Losses at the gene ends were 6 bases for V and 8 bases for J; bases not matched to a gene: 9. The CDR3 is made up of 13 amino acids. Germline values: CDR1 SQVTM, CDR2 ANQGSEA.

The chain couples TRBV7-2 to TRBJ1-4, with 7 bases that match TRBD1. There are 14 residues in the CDR3. With V trimmed by 4 bases and J by 5 bases, 4 bases remained unmatched. The germline gives CDR1 SGHTA, CDR2 FQGNSA. CDR3 amino acids: CASSSGQPNEKLFF. In DNA form, the CDR3 reads TGTGCCAGCAGCTCGGGACAGCCGAATGAAAAACTGTTTTTT.

The J gene is TRBJ2-1, the V gene TRBV12-5; TRBD1 might be the D (7 bases). The CDR3 has 16 residues. Germline V gene lookup returns CDR1 LGHNT and CDR2 FRNRAP. Trimming left V 5 bases short and J 4 bases short, with 18 bases between. CDR3 sequence reads: CASGEGRDSIYNEQFF. The DNA for the CDR3 is TGTGCTAGTGGTGAAGGGCGGGACAGCATTTACAATGAGCAGTTCTTC. Looking up the rest from reference TRBV12-5 and TRBJ2-1 gives the full variable domain: DARVTQTPRHKVTEMGQEVTMRCQPILGHNTVFWYRQTMMQGLELLAYFRNRAPLDDSGMPKDRFSAEMPDATLATLKIQPSEPRDSAVYFCASGEGRDSIYNEQFFGPGTRLTVL.

The chain links TRBV5-4 to TRBJ2-1, with a tentative D call TRBD2 (5 bases). With 6 bases removed from V and 6 bases from J, the gap between germline ends came to 16 bases. Germline CDR1 SGHNT, CDR2 YYREEE (reference sequence). CDR3 length: 14 residues. The CDR3 reads CASTPSLAANEQFF. The CDR3 DNA follows: TGTGCCAGCACCCCTTCGCTAGCCGCCAATGAGCAGTTCTTC.

The chain joins TRBV29-1 to TRBJ1-1; 7 nucleotides match TRBD1. The J segment lost 6 bases and the V segment lost 5 bases, leaving 12 bases of the junction unmatched. This CDR3 spans 14 amino acids. Germline V gene sequence: CDR1 SQVTM, CDR2 ANQGSEA. The CDR3, as DNA: TGCAGCGTTTCAAAGGGGGCACTTAACGCTGAAGCTTTCTTT. It translates to CSVSKGALNAEAFF.

The V and J genes are TRBV7-9 and TRBJ1-2, with a weak D call TRBD1 (5 bases). The CDR3 is 14 residues long. The V gene lost 1 base and the J gene lost 7 bases, with 13 bases spanning the gap. The germline CDR1 and CDR2 sequences are SEHNR and FQNEAQ (reference sequence). The CDR3 sequence is CASSLVGGNGGYTF. DNA of the CDR3: TGTGCCAGCAGCTTAGTCGGGGGGAATGGTGGCTACACCTTC.

V usage is TRBV2 and J usage is TRBJ1-2; D is perhaps TRBD1 (6 bases). The germline CDR1 and CDR2 sequences are SNHLY and FYNNEI. The V gene lost 7 bases and the J gene lost 6 bases, with 18 bases spanning the gap. The CDR3 contains 14 residues. The CDR3 region has the DNA TGTGCCAGCAACCCCGCGGGGGGCGCGGATGGCTACACCTTC. Translating it yields CASNPAGGADGYTF.

This clone was found a few times. The chain has TRBV7-6 and TRBJ2-2; perhaps TRBD1 as D (5 bases). CDR1 is SGHVS, CDR2 FNYEAQ, per germline. The V and J ends lost 0 bases and 0 bases respectively, with 11 bases between them. The CDR3 is 17 amino acids. The CDR3 is CASSLAYQGANTGELFF. Written as DNA, the CDR3 is TGTGCCAGCAGCTTAGCTTACCAGGGTGCGAACACCGGGGAGCTGTTTTTT.

J is TRBJ1-1 and V is TRBV20-1; D gene uncertain. Germline lookup yields CDR1 DFQATT and CDR2 SNEGSKA (reference sequence). There are 11 residues in the CDR3. V lost 1 base, J lost 8 bases, and 8 bases lay in between. CDR3 in DNA: TGCAGTGCTAGAGGAGGGTTGGAAGCTTTCTTT. Translated, it gives CSARGGLEAFF.

This chain links TRBV10-3 with TRBJ2-1; 10 bases agree with TRBD1. CDR1 is ENHRY and CDR2 is SYGVKD in the germline V gene. CDR3 size: 15 residues. In DNA, the CDR3 is TGTTCTGCCGGACTAGACCAGACAGGGGGCGCTGAGCAGTTCTTC. As protein: CSAGLDQTGGAEQFF.

The gene calls are TRBV7-9 and TRBJ1-1; perhaps TRBD1 as D (6 bases). The CDR3 totals 14 residues. Trimming stripped 7 bases from V and 2 bases from J, with 14 bases between. CDR1 is SEHNR and CDR2 is FQNEAQ in the germline V gene (reference sequence). For the CDR3, the DNA is TGTGCCAGCACCAGTACAGGGATCAACACTGAAGCTTTCTTT. Encoded protein: CASTSTGINTEAFF.

The gene calls are TRBV18 and TRBJ1-5; 8 bases are a match to TRBD1. CDR1 and CDR2 from the germline V gene are KGHSH and LQKENI. V trimming: 5 bases; J trimming: 0 bases; junction bases outside the gene matches: 12. The CDR3 consists of 18 residues. Here the CDR3 reads CASSDGTGYLYSNQPQHF. DNA for the CDR3: TGTGCCAGCTCAGATGGGACAGGCTACCTATATAGCAATCAGCCCCAGCATTTT.

The chain couples TRBV7-8 to TRBJ1-5; D might be TRBD1 (5 bases). Trimming cost V 2 bases and J 0 bases, with 17 bases left between them. This CDR3 comprises 18 residues. CDR1 is SGHVS, CDR2 FQNEAQ, per germline. In DNA form, the CDR3 reads TGTGCCAGCAGCTTAATTTTTGGCGGAGGGGATAGCAATCAGCCCCAGCATTTT. Its protein product is CASSLIFGGGDSNQPQHF.

This chain uses TRBV6-1 with TRBJ2-3; 10 bases align to TRBD2. The CDR3 extends over 15 amino acids. V lost 6 bases to trimming and J lost 3 bases; unmatched junction nucleotides: 6. Germline CDR1 is MNHNS and CDR2 is SASEGT. In DNA form, the CDR3 reads TGTGCCAGCAGGGCTAGCGGGAGTATAACAGATACGCAGTATTTT. Its protein is CASRASGSITDTQYF.

J is TRBJ1-1 and V is TRBV7-9; 9 bases match TRBD1. Germline V gene data show CDR1 as SEHNR and CDR2 as FQNEAQ (reference sequence). Losses at the gene ends were 4 bases for V and 0 bases for J; bases not matched to a gene: 3. The CDR3 has 15 amino acids. The CDR3 here is CASSSGTGLNTEAFF. Here the CDR3 DNA reads TGTGCCAGCAGCTCCGGGACAGGGTTGAACACTGAAGCTTTCTTT.

This chain uses TRBV6-1 with TRBJ1-2; 7 positions agree with TRBD1. The junction had 18 bases not matched to a gene; V was cut back by 2 bases and J by 0 bases. Per the germline V gene, CDR1 is MNHNS and CDR2 is SASEGT. The CDR3 spans 20 residues. CDR3: CASSEWNRGGQIQANYGYTF. Here the CDR3 DNA reads TGTGCCAGCAGTGAATGGAACAGGGGCGGTCAGATTCAAGCTAACTATGGCTACACCTTC.

The chain recombines TRBV5-1 with TRBJ2-5, with D uncertain. V lost 4 bases to trimming and J lost 1 base, with 11 bases between them. Germline-derived CDR1 and CDR2 are SGHRS and YFSETQ. This CDR3 has 14 residues. CDR3 loop: CASSPLESQETQYF. The CDR3 DNA reads as TGCGCCAGCAGCCCTTTAGAGTCCCAAGAGACCCAGTACTTC.

CDR3 nucleotide sequence: TGTGCCAGCAGGGCGGGGAACACCGGGGAGCTGTTTTTT. Its translation: CASRAGNTGELFF. This chain joins TRBV28 and TRBJ2-2, with TRBD2 as a possible D gene (5 bases). The V gene lost 6 bases and the J gene lost 1 base, with 6 bases spanning the gap. This CDR3 is built from 13 residues. CDR1 is MDHEN, CDR2 SYDVKM, per germline. Complete variable domain (other parts from reference TRBV28 and TRBJ2-2): DVKVTQSSRYLVKRTGEKVFLECVQDMDHENMFWYRQDPGLGLRLIYFSYDVKMKEKGDIPEGYSVSREKKERFSLILESASTNQTSMYLCASRAGNTGELFFGEGSRLTVL.

V and J are TRBV19 and TRBJ2-1, with 12 bases fitting TRBD2. V lost 7 bases and J lost 4; bases outside the gene matches: 5. There are 15 residues in the CDR3. The germline gives CDR1 LNHDA, CDR2 SQIVND (reference sequence). The DNA of the CDR3 is TGTGCCAGTACCCCACTAGCGGGAGGTTACAATGAGCAGTTCTTC. Translated: CASTPLAGGYNEQFF.

The chain employs TRBV5-1 and TRBJ2-5, with 10 bases matching TRBD2. The J segment lost 1 base and the V segment lost 4 bases, leaving 4 bases of the junction unmatched. This CDR3 region has 15 residues. Germline loops: CDR1 SGHRS, CDR2 YFSETQ. The CDR3 loop is CASSRGTSVQETQYF. The CDR3 nucleotides read TGCGCCAGCAGCCGCGGGACTAGCGTCCAAGAGACCCAGTACTTC.

This clone was picked up one time. The chain joins TRBV6-5 to TRBJ2-7; 10 bases map to TRBD2. Germline V gene sequence: CDR1 MNHEY, CDR2 SVGAGI. This CDR3 is built from 14 residues. Trimming cost V 6 bases and J 3 bases; bases outside gene matches: 5. The CDR3 bases are TGTGCCAGCAGACGAGCGGGAGGGAACTACGAGCAGTACGTC. Its protein product is CASRRAGGNYEQYV.

V gene TRBV11-2 combines with J gene TRBJ1-1; no firm D call. The length of the CDR3 is 12 residues. The V end lost 2 bases, the J end lost 3 bases, and 4 bases lay between the germline ends. Germline CDR1 and CDR2: SGHAT and FQNNGV. The CDR3 nucleotides are TGTGCCAGCAGCTTATCATACACTGAAGCTTTCTTT. Translating gives CASSLSYTEAFF. Full variable domain (missing parts from reference TRBV11-2 and TRBJ1-1): EAGVAQSPRYKIIEKRQSVAFWCNPISGHATLYWYQQILGQGPKLLIQFQNNGVVDDSQLPKDRFSAERLKGVDSTLKIQPAKLEDSAVYLCASSLSYTEAFFGQGTRLTVV.